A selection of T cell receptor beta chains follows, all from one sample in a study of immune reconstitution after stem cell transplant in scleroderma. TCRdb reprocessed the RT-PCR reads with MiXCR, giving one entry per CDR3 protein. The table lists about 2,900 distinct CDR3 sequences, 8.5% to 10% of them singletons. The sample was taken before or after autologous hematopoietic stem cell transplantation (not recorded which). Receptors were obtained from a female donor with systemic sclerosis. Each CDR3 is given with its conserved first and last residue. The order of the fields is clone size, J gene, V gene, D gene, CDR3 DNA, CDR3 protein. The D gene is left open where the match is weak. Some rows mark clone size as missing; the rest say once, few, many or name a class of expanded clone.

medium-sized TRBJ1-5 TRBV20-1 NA TGCAGTGTGGGGGGCAAGGATAATCAGCCCCAGCATTTT CSVGGKDNQPQHF
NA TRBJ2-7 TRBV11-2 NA TGTGCCAGCAGCTTAGCAGGGTCTCCTGCCGGAGAGCAGTACTTC CASSLAGSPAGEQYF
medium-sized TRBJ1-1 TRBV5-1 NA TGCGCCAGCAGTGTGGGGGATCTGTCACCTGAAGCTTTCTTT CASSVGDLSPEAFF
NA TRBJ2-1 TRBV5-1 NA TGCGCCAGCAGCCTAAATGGGAGGAGGGAGACCTACAATGAGCAGTTCTTC CASSLNGRRETYNEQFF
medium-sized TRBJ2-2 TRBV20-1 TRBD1 TGCAGTGCTAGAGCCCCTAGACAGGGGTGGACCGGGGAGCTGTTTTTT CSARAPRQGWTGELFF
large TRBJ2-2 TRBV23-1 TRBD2 TGCGCCAGCAGGACCGGGGGGGATAACACCGGGGAGCTGTTTTTT CASRTGGDNTGELFF
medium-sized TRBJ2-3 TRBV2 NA TGTGCCAGCAGTGAGATACAGGCCACAGATACGCAGTATTTT CASSEIQATDTQYF
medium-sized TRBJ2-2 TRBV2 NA TGTGCCAGCAAGCGGCACGATAACACCGGGGAGCTGTTTTTT CASKRHDNTGELFF
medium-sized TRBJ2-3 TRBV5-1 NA TGCGCCAGCAGCTTCAGGAGGGGCGGCGCAGATACGCAGTATTTT CASSFRRGGADTQYF
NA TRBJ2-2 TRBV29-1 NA TGCAGCGTTGAAGATTCCAGGGGGGCCGGGGAGCTGTTTTTT CSVEDSRGAGELFF
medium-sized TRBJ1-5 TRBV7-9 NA TGTGCCAGCAGCTTAGGTGAGGGGGTCAATCAGCCCCAGCATTTT CASSLGEGVNQPQHF
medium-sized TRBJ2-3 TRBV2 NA TGTGCCAGCAGTGATCCGTACAGGGCTGCGGCGCAGTATTTT CASSDPYRAAAQYF
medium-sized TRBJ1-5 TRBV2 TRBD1 TGTGCCAGCAGCGTGGACAGGGGGGGCAATCAGCCCCAGCATTTT CASSVDRGGNQPQHF
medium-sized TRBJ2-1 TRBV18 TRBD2 TGTGCCAGCTCACGCGGGGGGAATGAGCAGTTCTTC CASSRGGNEQFF
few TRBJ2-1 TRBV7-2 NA TGTGCCAGCAGCTTAGTCGACTCACTGTACAATGAGCAGTTCTTC CASSLVDSLYNEQFF
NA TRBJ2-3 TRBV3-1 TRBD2 TGTGCCAGCCCGACGACTAGCCCTGCGGATACGCAGTATTTT CASPTTSPADTQYF
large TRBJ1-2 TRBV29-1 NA TGCAGCGTTGAAGGGGGCAGAGACAGCTATGGCTACACCTTC CSVEGGRDSYGYTF
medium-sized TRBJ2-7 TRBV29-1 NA TGCAGCGTTGTATCGGGGAACGAGCAGTACTTC CSVVSGNEQYF
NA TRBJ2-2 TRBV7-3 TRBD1 TGTGCCAGCAGCTTAAGGGACAGGGCCACCGGGGAGCTGTTTTTT CASSLRDRATGELFF
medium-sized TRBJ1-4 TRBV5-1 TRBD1 TGCGCCAGCTCAGGGACAGGGAATGAAAAACTGTTTTTT CASSGTGNEKLFF
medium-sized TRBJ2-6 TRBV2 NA TGTGCCAGCAGTGGGAACTCTGGGGCCAACGTCCTGACTTTC CASSGNSGANVLTF
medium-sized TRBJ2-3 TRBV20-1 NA TGCAGTGCTCTGGGTCGGCGCACAGATACGCAGTATTTT CSALGRRTDTQYF
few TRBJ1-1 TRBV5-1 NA TGCGCCAGCAGCCTAGGGCAGGGTGAAGCTTTCTTT CASSLGQGEAFF
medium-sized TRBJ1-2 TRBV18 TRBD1 TGTGCCAGCTCCTCCCCAGGGGACAGGGCTACGGGCTATGGCTACACCTTC CASSSPGDRATGYGYTF
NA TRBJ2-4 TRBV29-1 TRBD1 TGCAGCGCAACCACGGGACAGGGGACAGCCAAAAACATTCAGTACTTC CSATTGQGTAKNIQYF
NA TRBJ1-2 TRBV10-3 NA TGTGCCATCAGTGAGTCGCGGGGATCCTATGGCTACACCTTC CAISESRGSYGYTF
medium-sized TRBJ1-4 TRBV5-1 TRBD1 TGCGCCAGCAGCCAAACCCCCGGGACAGGGTTTGATAATGAAAAACTGTTTTTT CASSQTPGTGFDNEKLFF
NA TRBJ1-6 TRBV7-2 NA TGTGCCAGCAGCACCTATAATTCACCCCTCCACTTT CASSTYNSPLHF
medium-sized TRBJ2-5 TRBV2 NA TGTGCCAGCAGTACCACGAGGGAGACCCAGTACTTC CASSTTRETQYF
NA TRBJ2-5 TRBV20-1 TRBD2 TGCAGTGCGAGAAGCGGGGGACAAGAGACCCAGTACTTC CSARSGGQETQYF
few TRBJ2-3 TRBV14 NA TGTGCCAGCAGCCAAGTGGTAGGGAGCACAGATACGCAGTATTTT CASSQVVGSTDTQYF
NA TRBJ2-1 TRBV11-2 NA TGTGCCAGCAGCTATAGTGCAGGGGCTACCTACAATGAGCAGTTCTTC CASSYSAGATYNEQFF
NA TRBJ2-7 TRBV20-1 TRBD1 TGCAGTGCAATTAGGACAGGGGGCTCCTACGAGCAGTACTTC CSAIRTGGSYEQYF
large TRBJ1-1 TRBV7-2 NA TGTGCCAGCAGCTTAGACCGGAACACTGAAGCTTTCTTT CASSLDRNTEAFF
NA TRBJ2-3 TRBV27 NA TGTGCCAGCAGTTTAGTTGGCGGGACTAGCACAGATACGCAGTATTTT CASSLVGGTSTDTQYF
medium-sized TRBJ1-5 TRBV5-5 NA TGTGCCAGCAGCGATGGATGGTACCCAGCAATCAGCCCCCAGCATTTT CASSDGWYPAISPQHF
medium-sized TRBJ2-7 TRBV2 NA TGTGCCAGCAGTGAGAGGAGCGGTATAGCCTACGAGCAGTACTTC CASSERSGIAYEQYF
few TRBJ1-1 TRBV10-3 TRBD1 TGTGCCATCAGTGGGTGGGGACAGGGGGAAGATTGGACTGAAGCTTTCTTT CAISGWGQGEDWTEAFF
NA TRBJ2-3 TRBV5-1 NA TGCGCCAGCAGCACCACTAGACACACAGATACGCAGTATTTT CASSTTRHTDTQYF
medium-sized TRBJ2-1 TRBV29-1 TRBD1 TGCAGCGTTGAAGGTGGGGCGACAGGGGTCTACAATGAGCAGTTCTTC CSVEGGATGVYNEQFF
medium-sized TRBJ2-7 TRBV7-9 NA TGTGCCAGCAGCGGCCGGGACACCTCCTACGAGCAGTACTTC CASSGRDTSYEQYF
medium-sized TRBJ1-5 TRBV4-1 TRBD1 TGCGCCAGCAGCCAAGTAGGGACAGCCAGTCCTCAAATGCATTTT CASSQVGTASPQMHF
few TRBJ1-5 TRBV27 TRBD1 TGTGCCAGCAGTCCCGGGACAGAGGGGGGGGCGGATCAGCCCCAGCATTTT CASSPGTEGGADQPQHF
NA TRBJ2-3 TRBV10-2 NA TGCGCCAGCAGTGAGTCAGGGGGCACAGATACGCAGTATTTT CASSESGGTDTQYF
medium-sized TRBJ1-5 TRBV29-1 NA TGCAGCGTTCGGGGGGTCGGCAATCAGCCCCAGCATTTT CSVRGVGNQPQHF
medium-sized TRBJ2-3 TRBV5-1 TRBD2 TGCGCCAGCGGTTCTAGCGGGGGGATAGATACGCAGTATTTT CASGSSGGIDTQYF
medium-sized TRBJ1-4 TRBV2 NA TGTGCCAGCAGTGAGTGGAGGGGATATGAAAAACTGTTTTTT CASSEWRGYEKLFF
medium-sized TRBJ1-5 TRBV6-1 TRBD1 TGTGCCACGCAGACAGGGCTGAGCAATCAGCCCCAGCATTTT CATQTGLSNQPQHF
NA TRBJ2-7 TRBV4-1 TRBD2 TGCGCCAGCAGCCAAGAAGGACTAGCGGGGGGGCTACTCTTC CASSQEGLAGGLLF
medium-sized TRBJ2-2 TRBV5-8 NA TGTGCCAGCAGCTTACAGGGAGGCACCGGGGAGCTGTTTTTT CASSLQGGTGELFF
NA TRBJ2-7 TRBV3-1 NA TGTGCCAGCAGCCAAGCTGGGAGAGATTACGAGCAGTACTTC CASSQAGRDYEQYF
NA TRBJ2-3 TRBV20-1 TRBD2 TGCAGTGCTAGGGGGGGGGCAGATACGCAGTATTTT CSARGGADTQYF
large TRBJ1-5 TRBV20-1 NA TGCAGTGCTAGTACAGGGATCAATCAGCCCCAGCATTTT CSASTGINQPQHF